A single sample is the source of the 23 T cell receptor beta chains below, sequenced in a study of T cells in Graves' hyperthyroidism and ophthalmopathy. RNA transcripts were the template for amplifying TCR beta CDR3 regions. With the HTBI primer set, the TCR CDR3 went through a first round of RT-PCR. Via MiXCR, TCRdb re-called the multiplex PCR reads, giving one row per CDR3 protein. Of about 200,000 distinct CDR3 sequences listed, about a sixth are singletons. Input material: blood. The receptors originated from a man aged 40-49 years with Graves' hyperthyroidism.

This rearrangement joins TRBV5-1 to TRBJ2-7, with 7 bases that match TRBD1. The V gene end was trimmed by 4 bases and the J gene end by 7 bases; junction bases not matched to a gene: 11. Germline lookup yields CDR1 SGHRS and CDR2 YFSETQ. This CDR3 contains 14 residues. CDR3 sequence: CASSTWTGDMEQYF. As DNA, the CDR3 is TGCGCCAGCAGCACCTGGACAGGTGATATGGAGCAGTACTTC.

CDR3 amino acids: CASSQDWPSLETQYF. CDR3 in DNA: TGTGCCAGCAGCCAAGATTGGCCTAGCCTAGAGACCCAGTACTTC. The chain has TRBV4-2 and TRBJ2-5; a weak D match, TRBD2 (5 bases). V was shortened by 0 bases and J by 4 bases, with 12 bases between the two germline ends. Germline CDR1 is LGHNA and CDR2 is YNFKEQ. The CDR3 totals 15 residues.

In its sample, this clonotype was seen many times. The rearrangement uses TRBV2 and TRBJ1-2; no clear D. The germline V and J ends were trimmed by 6 bases and 8 bases, with 16 bases remaining between them. The CDR3 has 13 residues. Germline-derived CDR1 and CDR2 are SNHLY and FYNNEI. The CDR3 here is CASSAEDSAGYTF. The CDR3 DNA reads TGTGCCAGCAGCGCCGAAGACTCGGCGGGCTACACCTTC.

This clonotype was detected many times. CDR3 sequence reads: CASSTPVAGGLETQYF. The CDR3 DNA reads as TGTGCCAGCAGCACCCCAGTGGCAGGGGGCTTGGAGACCCAGTACTTC. The V call is TRBV28, the J call TRBJ2-5, with 8 positions matching TRBD1. The CDR3 has 16 amino acids. Losses at the gene ends were 6 bases for V and 5 bases for J; bases not matched to a gene: 14. CDR1 is MDHEN and CDR2 is SYDVKM in the germline V gene.

This clonotype has a handful of counts. The chain recombines TRBV6-2 or TRBV6-3 with TRBJ1-4; D ambiguous. The CDR3 is 14 amino acids. The V end lost 5 bases, the J end lost 12 bases, and 19 bases lay between the germline ends. The germline V gene has CDR1 MNHEY and CDR2 SVGEGT. CDR3 residues: CASSEARDTRELFF. The CDR3 DNA reads TGTGCCAGCAGTGAGGCAAGGGATACCAGAGAACTGTTTTTT.

This clonotype was seen repeatedly, ten times or more. CDR3 region: CASSLVAPSGGETQYF. In DNA form, the CDR3 reads TGTGCCAGCAGTTTAGTTGCACCTAGCGGGGGAGAGACCCAGTACTTC. The rearrangement uses TRBV28 and TRBJ2-5; TRBD2 aligns across 10 bases. Looked up from germline, CDR1 is MDHEN and CDR2 is SYDVKM. The CDR3 consists of 16 residues. The ends lost 2 bases at V and 4 bases at J; junction bases unmatched: 7.

This clonotype was seen only a few times. The chain links TRBV7-2 to TRBJ2-2; 7 nucleotides line up with TRBD1. The length of the CDR3 is 16 residues. Germline V gene sequence: CDR1 SGHTA, CDR2 FQGNSA. V shed 6 bases and J 1 base; nucleotides not matched to a gene: 8. The DNA for the CDR3 is TGTGCCAGCAGTTCCCCGGGGACAGTGAACACCGGGGAGCTGTTTTTT. Translated: CASSSPGTVNTGELFF.

This clonotype was recorded at least ten times. The chain has TRBV7-2 and TRBJ2-7; D is unclear. Germline CDR1 is SGHTA and CDR2 is FQGNSA. CDR3 length: 15 amino acids. V lost 5 bases, J lost 3 bases, and 17 bases lay in between. The CDR3 region has the DNA TGTGCCAGCAGCCCAGGACCGAGAGCTGACTACGAGCAGTACTTC. It yields the protein CASSPGPRADYEQYF. The full variable domain, its missing parts supplied by reference TRBV7-2 and TRBJ2-7, is GAGVSQSPSNKVTEKGKDVELRCDPISGHTALYWYRQSLGQGLEFLIYFQGNSAPDKSGLPSDRFSAERTGGSVSTLTIQRTQQEDSAVYLCASSPGPRADYEQYFGPGTRLTVT.

Of note for this clonotype: Being one base from a much bigger clone, this may be a read error. The CDR3 DNA follows: TGCAGTGCTAGTTACTCAGGGATGAACACTAAAGCTTTCTTT. This codes for CSASYSGMNTKAFF. The V and J genes are TRBV20-1 and TRBJ1-1; possible D gene TRBD1, 5 bases. Germline V gene lookup returns CDR1 DFQATT and CDR2 SNEGSKA (reference sequence). CDR3 length equals 14 residues.

The rearrangement joins TRBV7-9 to TRBJ2-3; the D is unclear. There are 12 residues in the CDR3. CDR1 is SEHNR, CDR2 FQNEAQ, per germline (reference sequence). The V end was cut by 5 bases, the J end by 2 bases, with 5 bases between. In DNA form, the CDR3 reads TGTGCCAGCAGCGCCAACACAGATACGCAGTATTTT. It specifies CASSANTDTQYF.

The chain uses TRBV20-1 and TRBJ2-1, with 8 bases identical to TRBD2. The CDR3 runs 13 residues. Trimming took 5 bases from V and 2 from J; bases not matched to a gene: 2. Germline lookup yields CDR1 DFQATT and CDR2 SNEGSKA (reference sequence). CDR3 DNA: TGCAGTGCTTCGACTAGCGCCTACAATGAGCAGTTCTTC. Its translation is CSASTSAYNEQFF.

The chain has TRBV5-6 and TRBJ1-1, with TRBD1 identical over 9 bases. The CDR3 spans 17 residues. Germline V gene sequence: CDR1 SGHDT, CDR2 YYEEEE. Unmatched junction bases numbered 9, after V lost 1 base and J lost 2 bases. This CDR3 reads CASSLCRDRVGNTEAFF. CDR3 DNA: TGTGCCAGCAGCTTGTGCCGGGACAGGGTTGGAAACACTGAAGCTTTCTTT.

This clonotype was seen ten or more times. The chain recombines TRBV10-3 with TRBJ1-2; 8 bases map to TRBD1. The CDR3 length is 13 residues. Germline V CDR1 and CDR2: ENHRY, SYGVKD. Germline trimming cut 6 bases from V and 6 bases from J; bases unmatched to any gene: 6. CDR3 sequence (DNA): TGTGCCATCAGATTCCCGGGACAGGATGGCTACACCTTC. Translated: CAIRFPGQDGYTF.

This clonotype was observed at least ten times. The chain employs TRBV20-1 and TRBJ1-5; 9 bases match TRBD1. This CDR3 has 18 amino acids. From germline, CDR1 is DFQATT and CDR2 SNEGSKA (reference sequence). Trimming at V came to 6 bases and at J to 3 bases, leaving 18 bases not matched to a gene. CDR3: CSANLPPGQGGPNQPQHF. Written as DNA, the CDR3 is TGCAGTGCGAATCTCCCACCGGGACAGGGAGGGCCCAATCAGCCCCAGCATTTT.

The gene calls are TRBV12-3 or TRBV12-4 and TRBJ2-3, with 8 bases identical to TRBD2. The CDR3 runs to 16 residues. V was clipped by 7 bases and J by 2 bases; unmatched bases: 11. CDR3 bases: TGTGCCAGCACCCCCGCGGGGGGCCACCACACAGATACGCAGTATTTT. Translation gives CASTPAGGHHTDTQYF.

This clonotype has a count of ten or more. The CDR3 region is CASSPEGGDLIYEQYF. CDR3 DNA sequence: TGTGCCAGCAGCCCCGAGGGCGGGGACCTGATTTACGAGCAGTACTTC. The J gene is TRBJ2-7, the V gene TRBV3-1; D possibly corresponds to TRBD2 (6 bases). The germline gives CDR1 LGHDT, CDR2 YNNKEL (reference sequence). V was cut by 4 bases and J by 4 bases, with 20 bases left in between. The CDR3 totals 16 residues.

There are many counts of this clonotype. The chain carries TRBV7-9 and TRBJ2-7; 8 bases align to TRBD1. The ends lost 5 bases at V and 0 bases at J; junction bases unmatched: 9. Per germline, CDR1 SEHNR and CDR2 FQNEAQ (reference sequence). CDR3 length: 16 residues. The DNA for the CDR3 is TGTGCCAGCAGCCTAGGACAGGGATCGAGCTCCTACGAGCAGTACTTC. Protein product: CASSLGQGSSSYEQYF.

This clonotype was observed many times. CDR3 in amino acids: CSARGSGTGLSSSGNTIYF. The CDR3, as DNA: TGCAGTGCTAGAGGGTCCGGGACAGGGCTTTCGAGCTCTGGAAACACCATATATTTT. V is TRBV20-1 and J is TRBJ1-3; 9 bases are a match to TRBD1. The CDR3 runs 19 residues. Germline lookup yields CDR1 DFQATT and CDR2 SNEGSKA (reference sequence). The V gene end was trimmed by 1 base and the J gene end by 0 bases; junction bases not matched to a gene: 13.

This clonotype has a count of ten or more. This chain joins TRBV10-3 and TRBJ2-7; weak D call: TRBD1 (6 bases). Trimming cost V 8 bases and J 0 bases, with 14 bases left between them. Per the germline V gene, CDR1 is ENHRY and CDR2 is SYGVKD. The CDR3 is made up of 14 amino acids. The CDR3 here is CAISRQDSSYEQYF. In DNA form, the CDR3 reads TGTGCCATCTCCCGACAGGACAGCTCCTACGAGCAGTACTTC.

CDR3 sequence: CASSYRQSGELFF. The CDR3 bases are TGTGCCAGCAGCTACCGACAGTCCGGGGAGCTGTTTTTT. The chain joins TRBV7-8 to TRBJ2-2, with D perhaps TRBD1 (5 bases). The CDR3 consists of 13 residues. V was pared by 4 bases and J by 6 bases, with 9 bases between. CDR1 and CDR2 from the germline V gene are SGHVS and FQNEAQ.

This clonotype was seen at least ten times. The chain links TRBV7-2 to TRBJ1-1; D unresolved. The CDR3 consists of 13 residues. The V end was cut by 1 base, the J end by 6 bases, with 9 bases between. Germline V gene data show CDR1 as SGHTA and CDR2 as FQGNSA. CDR3 amino acids: CASSLDFSAEAFF. CDR3 sequence (DNA): TGTGCCAGCAGCTTAGATTTCAGCGCTGAAGCTTTCTTT.

This clonotype was detected a few times. The chain joins TRBV9 to TRBJ1-4; 7 nucleotides line up with TRBD1. Germline CDR1 reads SGDLS; CDR2 reads YYNGEE. After removal of 5 bases from V and 3 bases from J, the junction contained 7 bases not matched to a gene. This CDR3 has 15 residues. This CDR3 reads CASSRYGTANEKLFF. The CDR3 DNA is TGTGCCAGCAGTCGATACGGGACAGCTAATGAAAAACTGTTTTTT.

This clonotype was counted many times. The chain carries TRBV12-3 or TRBV12-4 and TRBJ2-1, with 13 bases lining up with TRBD2. The CDR3 consists of 14 residues. V was clipped by 4 bases and J by 8 bases; unmatched bases: 2. The CDR3 DNA is TGTGCCAGCAGTTGGACTAGCGGGGGCTATGAGCAGTTCTTC. Its translation: CASSWTSGGYEQFF.